Below, one TCR beta chain is given with its context. CDR1 and CDR2 from the germline V gene are SQVTM and ANQGSEA. V shed 7 bases, J shed 4 bases, and the junction held 4 bases outside the gene matches. The CDR3 runs 12 residues. The data derive from a study of T cell responses to AZD1222 COVID-19 vaccine. Second doses that came at about 4 or about 12 weeks were put together. Libraries were prepared by immunoSEQ multiplex PCR; TCRdb keeps only in-frame clonotypes and omits some of them. This table holds about 45,000 clones, over 70% found once. The input for sequencing was peripheral blood, taken 28 days after the second AZD1222 dose. The sequence came from an adult who received the AZD1222 COVID-19 vaccine. V usage is TRBV29-1 and J usage is TRBJ1-2, with 9 positions matching TRBD1. The CDR3 spells CSAGQGGYGYTF. In DNA form, the CDR3 reads TGCAGCGCGGGACAGGGTGGCTATGGCTACACCTTC.